This T cell receptor (beta chain) is from a study of early T cells in non-severe SARS-CoV-2 infection (dated by TCRdb to about 2021). About the study as a whole: TCR sequencing used bulk RNA from unsorted whole blood, so alpha and beta chains could not be paired.

The study was a case-control design nested within a healthcare worker cohort in London, UK, with weekly nasopharyngeal swab PCR tests and blood sampling. Healthcare workers were recruited during the week of the UK lockdown, between 23 and 31 March 2020, and followed weekly for up to roughly 15 weeks. Here is what the overall study found, with its caveats: Matching against VDJdb was skewed toward anti-spike CD8 responses, likely underestimated virus-specific expansions, and missed private and CD4 specificities.

Libraries were constructed by 5' RACE. Data came from a NextSeq 500. In the TCR library protocol, unique molecular identifiers were attached to individual cDNA molecules to correct for PCR bias and sequencing error. Both TCR alpha and beta chains were sequenced, and tight co-correlation was observed between alpha and beta sequence abundances in each sample. As for the authors' bioinformatics: Decombinator V4 was used to perform V gene, J gene and CDR3 annotation of TCR sequences. Expanded TCRs were defined as changing significantly between any two time points under a Poisson model with p below 0.0001. TCR abundances were normalised to the total number of TCRs sequenced in each sample and reported as counts per million. TRAV1-2 paired with TRAJ12, TRAJ20 or TRAJ33 defined MAIT TCRs, while TRAV10 paired with TRAJ18 defined iNKT TCRs. VDJdb, accessed 1 November 2021, was searched for CMV, EBV and SARS-CoV-2 annotated TCRs, excluding TCRs annotated for multiple antigens. TCRdb ran its own pipeline on the public reads, namely fastp trimming at Q25 and MiXCR clone calling, and kept in-frame beta chains. CDR3 protein sequences are deduplicated, and each keeps its most common genes and DNA. TCRdb's processing, not the authors' own work, is the source of the V and J calls. Counted in this sample were 30,000 to 40,000 distinct CDR3 sequences; 5% to 6.5% of them appeared once. The ten most abundant clones make up about 5.5% of the sample.

In regard to this clonotype: It lacks a known antigen. Base qualities are not provided; no much larger clone lies one nucleotide away.

CDR1 and CDR2, looked up from the germline V gene, are ENHRY and SYGVKD. The CDR3 measures 16 amino acids from cysteine to phenylalanine. The read is trimmed to its CDR3 DNA, 48 bases read in frame from base 1. The germline V end is reduced by 5 bases and the J end by 0 bases; junction bases left unmatched: 8. Specimen: whole blood, collected at baseline. Rearrangement joined TRBV10-3 to TRBJ2-3, with 7 junctional bases fitting TRBD1. This receptor was identified in an adult who was a healthcare worker with PCR-confirmed SARS-CoV-2 infection or an uninfected control (not recorded which). The CDR3 here reads CAISTTQGVSTDTQYF. The DNA reads TGTGCCATCAGTACGACCCAGGGGGTGAGCACAGATACGCAGTATTTT.